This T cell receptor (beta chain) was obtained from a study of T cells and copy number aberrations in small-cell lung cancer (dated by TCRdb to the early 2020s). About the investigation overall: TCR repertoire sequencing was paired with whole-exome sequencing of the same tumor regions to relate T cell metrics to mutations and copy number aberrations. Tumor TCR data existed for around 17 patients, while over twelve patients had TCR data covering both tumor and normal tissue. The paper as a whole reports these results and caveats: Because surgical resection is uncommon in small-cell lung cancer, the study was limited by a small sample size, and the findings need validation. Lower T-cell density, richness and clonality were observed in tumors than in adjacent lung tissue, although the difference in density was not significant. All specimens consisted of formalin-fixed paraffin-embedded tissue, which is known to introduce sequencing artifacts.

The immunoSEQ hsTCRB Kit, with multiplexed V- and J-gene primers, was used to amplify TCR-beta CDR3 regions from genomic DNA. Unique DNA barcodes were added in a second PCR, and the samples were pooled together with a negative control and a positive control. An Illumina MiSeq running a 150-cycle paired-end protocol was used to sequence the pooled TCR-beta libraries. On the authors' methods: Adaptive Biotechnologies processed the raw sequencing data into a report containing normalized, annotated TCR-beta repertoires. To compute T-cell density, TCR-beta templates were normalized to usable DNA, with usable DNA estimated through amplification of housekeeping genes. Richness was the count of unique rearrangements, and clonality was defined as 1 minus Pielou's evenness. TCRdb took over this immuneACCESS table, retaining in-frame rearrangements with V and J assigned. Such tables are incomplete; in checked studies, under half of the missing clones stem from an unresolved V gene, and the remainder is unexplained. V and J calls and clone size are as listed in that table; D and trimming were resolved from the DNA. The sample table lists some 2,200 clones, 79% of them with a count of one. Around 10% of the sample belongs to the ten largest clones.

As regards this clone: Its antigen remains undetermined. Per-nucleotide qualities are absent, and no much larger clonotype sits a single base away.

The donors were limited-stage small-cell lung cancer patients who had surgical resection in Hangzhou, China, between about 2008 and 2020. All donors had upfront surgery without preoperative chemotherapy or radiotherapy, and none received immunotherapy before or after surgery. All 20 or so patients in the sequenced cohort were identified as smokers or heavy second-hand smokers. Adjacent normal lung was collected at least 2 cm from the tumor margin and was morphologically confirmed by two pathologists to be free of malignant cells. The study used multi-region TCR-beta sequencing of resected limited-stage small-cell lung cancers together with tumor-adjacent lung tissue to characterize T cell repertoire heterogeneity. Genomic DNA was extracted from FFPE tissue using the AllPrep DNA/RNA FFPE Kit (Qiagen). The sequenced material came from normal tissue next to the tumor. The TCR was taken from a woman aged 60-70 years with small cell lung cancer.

This receptor carries the CDR3 CASSPPGGSRDTQYF. The DNA is as follows: TGTGCCAGCTCACCACCGGGAGGTTCTAGAGATACGCAGTATTTT. The chain is assembled from TRBV18 and TRBJ2-3, and perhaps TRBD2 as D gene, on 6 matching bases. The germline V gene yields KGHSH for CDR1 and LQKENI for CDR2. CDR3 length: 15 amino acids, cysteine to phenylalanine. The DNA shown is the 45-base CDR3, in frame from base 1. V gives up 0 bases and J gives up 5 bases, and the segment between their germline ends measures 12 bases.